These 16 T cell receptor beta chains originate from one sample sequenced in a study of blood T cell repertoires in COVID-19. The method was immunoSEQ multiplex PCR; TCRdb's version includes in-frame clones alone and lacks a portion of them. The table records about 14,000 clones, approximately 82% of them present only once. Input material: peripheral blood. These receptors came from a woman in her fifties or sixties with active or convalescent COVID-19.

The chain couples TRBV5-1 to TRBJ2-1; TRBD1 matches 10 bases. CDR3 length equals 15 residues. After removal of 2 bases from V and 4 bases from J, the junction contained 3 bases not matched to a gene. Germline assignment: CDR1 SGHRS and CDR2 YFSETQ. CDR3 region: CASSLPGQGYNEQFF. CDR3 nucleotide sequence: TGCGCCAGCAGCTTACCGGGACAGGGGTACAATGAGCAGTTCTTC. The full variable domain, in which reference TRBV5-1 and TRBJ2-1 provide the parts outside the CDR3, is KAGVTQTPRYLIKTRGQQVTLSCSPISGHRSVSWYQQTPGQGLQFLFEYFSETQRNKGNFPGRFSGRQFSNSRSEMNVSTLELGDSALYLCASSLPGQGYNEQFFGPGTRLTVL.

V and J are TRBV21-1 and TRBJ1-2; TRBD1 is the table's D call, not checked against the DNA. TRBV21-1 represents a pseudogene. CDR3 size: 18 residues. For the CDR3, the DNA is TGTGCCAGCAGCAAAACGGTGGGACAGGGCAGAACCCTCTATGGCTACACCTTC. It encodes CASSKTVGQGRTLYGYTF.

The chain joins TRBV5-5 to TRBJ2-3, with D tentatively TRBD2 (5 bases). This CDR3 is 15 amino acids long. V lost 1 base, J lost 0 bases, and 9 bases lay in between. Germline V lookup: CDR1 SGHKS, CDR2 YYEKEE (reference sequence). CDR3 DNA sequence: TGTGCCAGCAGCTTGTCGGGATCTAGCACAGATACGCAGTATTTT. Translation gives CASSLSGSSTDTQYF.

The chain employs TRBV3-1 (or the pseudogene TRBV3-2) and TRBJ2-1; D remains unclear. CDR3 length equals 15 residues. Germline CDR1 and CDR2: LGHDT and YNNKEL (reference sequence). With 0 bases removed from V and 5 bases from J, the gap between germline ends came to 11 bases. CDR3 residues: CASSQDGGGNNEQFF. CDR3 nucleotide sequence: TGTGCCAGCAGCCAAGATGGCGGTGGTAACAATGAGCAGTTCTTC.

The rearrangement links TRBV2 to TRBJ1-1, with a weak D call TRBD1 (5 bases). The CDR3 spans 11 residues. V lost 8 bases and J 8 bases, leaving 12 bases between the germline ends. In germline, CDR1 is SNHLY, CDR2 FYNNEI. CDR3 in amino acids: CASLERGEAFF. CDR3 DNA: TGTGCCAGCCTCGAGCGGGGCGAAGCTTTCTTT.

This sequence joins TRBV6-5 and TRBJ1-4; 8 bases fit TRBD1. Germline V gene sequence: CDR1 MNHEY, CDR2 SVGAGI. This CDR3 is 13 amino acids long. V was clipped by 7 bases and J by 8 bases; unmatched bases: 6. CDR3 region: CASMRTGNEKLFF. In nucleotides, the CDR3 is TGTGCCAGCATGCGGACAGGGAACGAAAAACTGTTTTTT.

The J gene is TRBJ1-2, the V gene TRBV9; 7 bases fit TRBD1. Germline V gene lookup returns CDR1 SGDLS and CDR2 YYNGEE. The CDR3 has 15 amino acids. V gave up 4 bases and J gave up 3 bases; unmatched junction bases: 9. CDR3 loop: CASSTGQAYDYGYTF. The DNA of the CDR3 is TGTGCCAGCAGCACCGGACAGGCCTACGACTATGGCTACACCTTC.

CDR3 nucleotide sequence: TGTGCCAGCAGCCTGACTAGCGGGGCCTACAATGAGCAGTTCTTC. Protein sequence: CASSLTSGAYNEQFF. V gene TRBV7-2 combines with J gene TRBJ2-1; 11 bases agree with TRBD2. The CDR3 is 15 amino acids. Unmatched junction bases numbered 2, after V lost 5 bases and J lost 2 bases. Germline CDR1 reads SGHTA; CDR2 reads FQGNSA.

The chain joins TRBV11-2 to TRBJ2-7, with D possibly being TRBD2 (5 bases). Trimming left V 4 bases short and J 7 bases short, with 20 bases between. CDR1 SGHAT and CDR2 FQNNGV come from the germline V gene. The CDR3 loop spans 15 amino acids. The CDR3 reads CASSSNRERGWEQYF. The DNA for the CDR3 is TGTGCCAGCAGCTCTAACCGGGAACGCGGCTGGGAGCAGTACTTC. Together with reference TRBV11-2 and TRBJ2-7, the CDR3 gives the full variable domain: EAGVAQSPRYKIIEKRQSVAFWCNPISGHATLYWYQQILGQGPKLLIQFQNNGVVDDSQLPKDRFSAERLKGVDSTLKIQPAKLEDSAVYLCASSSNRERGWEQYFGPGTRLTVT.

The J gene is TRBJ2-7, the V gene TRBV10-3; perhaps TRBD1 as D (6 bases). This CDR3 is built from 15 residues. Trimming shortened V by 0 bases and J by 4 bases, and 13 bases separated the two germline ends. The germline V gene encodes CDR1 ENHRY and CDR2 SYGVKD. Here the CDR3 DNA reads TGTGCCATCAGTGAGTCGCCAGGGGCATCGTACGAGCAGTACTTC. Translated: CAISESPGASYEQYF.

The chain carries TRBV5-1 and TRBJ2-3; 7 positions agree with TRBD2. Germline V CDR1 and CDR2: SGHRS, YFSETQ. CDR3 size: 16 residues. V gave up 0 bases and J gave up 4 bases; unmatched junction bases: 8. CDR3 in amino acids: CASSLVARLAADTQYF. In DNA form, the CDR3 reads TGCGCCAGCAGCTTGGTAGCGAGACTAGCCGCAGATACGCAGTATTTT.

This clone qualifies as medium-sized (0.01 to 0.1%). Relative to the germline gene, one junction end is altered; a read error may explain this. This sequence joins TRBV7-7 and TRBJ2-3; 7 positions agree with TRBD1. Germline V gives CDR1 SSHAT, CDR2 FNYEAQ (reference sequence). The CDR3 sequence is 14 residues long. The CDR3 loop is CASSLGQTTDTQYF. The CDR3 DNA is TGTGCTAGCAGCCTGGGACAGACCACAGATACGCAGTATTTT.

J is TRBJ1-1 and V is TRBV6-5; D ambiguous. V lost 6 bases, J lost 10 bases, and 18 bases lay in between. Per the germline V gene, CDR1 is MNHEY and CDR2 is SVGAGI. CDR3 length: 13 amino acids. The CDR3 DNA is TGTGCCAGCAGCTCCTTTACCGGTTCCGGAGCTTTCTTT. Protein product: CASSSFTGSGAFF.

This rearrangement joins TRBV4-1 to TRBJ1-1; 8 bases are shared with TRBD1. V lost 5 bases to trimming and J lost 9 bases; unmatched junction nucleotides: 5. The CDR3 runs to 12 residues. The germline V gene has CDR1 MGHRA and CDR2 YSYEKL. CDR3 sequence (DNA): TGCGCCAGCAGCTATCAGGGGGCTAAAGCTTTCTTT. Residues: CASSYQGAKAFF.

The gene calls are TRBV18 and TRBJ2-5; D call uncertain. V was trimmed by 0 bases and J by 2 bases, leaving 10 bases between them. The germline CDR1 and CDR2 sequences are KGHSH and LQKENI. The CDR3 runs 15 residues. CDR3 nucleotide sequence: TGTGCCAGCTCACCACCAGGCCCGGAGCAAGAGACCCAGTACTTC. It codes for CASSPPGPEQETQYF. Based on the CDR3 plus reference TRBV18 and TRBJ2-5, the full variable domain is NAGVMQNPRHLVRRRGQEARLRCSPMKGHSHVYWYRQLPEEGLKFMVYLQKENIIDESGMPKERFSAEFPKEGPSILRIQQVVRGDSAAYFCASSPPGPEQETQYFGPGTRLLVL.

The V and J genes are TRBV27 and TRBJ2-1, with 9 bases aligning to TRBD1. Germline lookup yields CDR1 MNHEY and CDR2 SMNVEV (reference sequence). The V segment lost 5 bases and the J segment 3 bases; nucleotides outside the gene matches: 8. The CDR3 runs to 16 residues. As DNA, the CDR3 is TGTGCCAGCAGTCGGAACAGGGGGCGAGTCTACAATGAGCAGTTCTTC. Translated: CASSRNRGRVYNEQFF.